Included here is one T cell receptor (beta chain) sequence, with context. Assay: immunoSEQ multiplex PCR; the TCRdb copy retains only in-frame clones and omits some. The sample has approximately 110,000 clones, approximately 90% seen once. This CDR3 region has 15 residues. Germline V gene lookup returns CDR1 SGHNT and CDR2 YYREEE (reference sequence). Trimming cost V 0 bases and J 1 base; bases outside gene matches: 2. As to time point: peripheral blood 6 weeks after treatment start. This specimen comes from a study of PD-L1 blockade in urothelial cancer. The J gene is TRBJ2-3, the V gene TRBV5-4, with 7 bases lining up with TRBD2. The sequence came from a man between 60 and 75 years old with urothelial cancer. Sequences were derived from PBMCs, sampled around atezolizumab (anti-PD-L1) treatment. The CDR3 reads CASSLDGGGTDTQYF. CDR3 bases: TGTGCCAGCAGCTTGGATGGGGGGGGCACAGATACGCAGTATTTT.